These T cell receptor beta chains were read from a single sample in a study of T-cell memory formation after mild COVID-19. TCRdb re-analysed the 5' RACE reads in MiXCR, keeping a single row per CDR3 protein. Of about 350,000 distinct CDR3 sequences in the sample, roughly 13% were seen once. The sequenced sample consisted of PBMCs or a T cell subset sorted from them (not recorded which). Receptors originate from a young man who had mild COVID-19 (a few samples of this study predate the infection). Cell type and time point are not known. The CDR3 runs from the conserved cysteine through the conserved F or W. The D gene is left open where the match is weak. Rows give clone size only sometimes, using once, few, many, or a class for an expanded clone.

d_call: .; j_call: TRBJ2-1; clone_size: few; v_call: TRBV7-8; cdr3_nt: TGTGCCAGCAGCTTAGCGCCTCAACCGTCCTACAATGAGCAGTTCTTC; cdr3_aa: CASSLAPQPSYNEQFF
d_call: .; j_call: TRBJ2-4; clone_size: .; v_call: TRBV11-2; cdr3_nt: TGTGCCAGCAGCCCGAACACAGGGTCTCGGGCCAAAAACATTCAGTACTTC; cdr3_aa: CASSPNTGSRAKNIQYF
d_call: TRBD2; j_call: TRBJ2-1; clone_size: .; v_call: TRBV7-3; cdr3_nt: TGTGCCAGCAGCTTTGGCCCTAGCGGGGGGGCCGGTGAGCAGTTCTTC; cdr3_aa: CASSFGPSGGAGEQFF
d_call: TRBD1; j_call: TRBJ1-5; clone_size: few; v_call: TRBV4-1; cdr3_nt: TGCGCCAGCAGCCAAGCTCACCAGGGGGCAACGCCCCAGCATTTT; cdr3_aa: CASSQAHQGATPQHF
d_call: .; j_call: TRBJ1-4; clone_size: .; v_call: TRBV5-1; cdr3_nt: TGCGCCAGCAGCCCCTGGGAGGGGAGTGAAAAACTGTTTTTT; cdr3_aa: CASSPWEGSEKLFF
d_call: TRBD1; j_call: TRBJ1-5; clone_size: .; v_call: TRBV4-1; cdr3_nt: TGCGCCAGCAGCCAGCCACAGGGGTTTGTGCCCCAGCATTTT; cdr3_aa: CASSQPQGFVPQHF
d_call: .; j_call: TRBJ2-2; clone_size: few; v_call: TRBV5-4; cdr3_nt: TGTGCCAGCCTGGCCAGTAACACCGGGGAGCTGTTTTTT; cdr3_aa: CASLASNTGELFF
d_call: .; j_call: TRBJ1-5; clone_size: few; v_call: TRBV2; cdr3_nt: TGTGCCAGCAGTGACCAGGGTCGCAATCAGCCCCAGCATTTT; cdr3_aa: CASSDQGRNQPQHF
d_call: .; j_call: TRBJ1-1; clone_size: .; v_call: TRBV5-8; cdr3_nt: TGTGCCAGCAGCTTGATCCGGGGGAAGAGGAACACTGAAGCTTTCTTT; cdr3_aa: CASSLIRGKRNTEAFF
d_call: .; j_call: TRBJ2-1; clone_size: few; v_call: TRBV7-8; cdr3_nt: TGTGCCAGCAGAGCACTAGCCGATGAGCAGTTCTTC; cdr3_aa: CASRALADEQFF
d_call: TRBD2; j_call: TRBJ2-3; clone_size: .; v_call: TRBV5-4; cdr3_nt: TGTGCCAGCAGCTTGCGGGGGGGACGAGATACGCAGTATTTT; cdr3_aa: CASSLRGGRDTQYF
d_call: .; j_call: TRBJ1-1; clone_size: .; v_call: TRBV7-9; cdr3_nt: TGTGCCAGCAGACTCCTTGAGGGCACTGAAGCTTTCTTT; cdr3_aa: CASRLLEGTEAFF
d_call: .; j_call: TRBJ2-3; clone_size: .; v_call: TRBV20-1; cdr3_nt: TGCAGTGCTAGTAATTGGGGGAGGAGCACAGATACGCAGTATTTT; cdr3_aa: CSASNWGRSTDTQYF
d_call: .; j_call: TRBJ2-2; clone_size: .; v_call: TRBV5-1; cdr3_nt: TGCGCCAGCAGCTTGAGGCCCACTCTACTATCCGGGGAGCTGTTTTTT; cdr3_aa: CASSLRPTLLSGELFF
d_call: .; j_call: TRBJ1-1; clone_size: .; v_call: TRBV12-3/TRBV12-4; cdr3_nt: TGTGCCAGCAGTTTTCGAGTTTGGGGCAGGGGGAACACTGAAGCTTTCTTT; cdr3_aa: CASSFRVWGRGNTEAFF
d_call: TRBD2; j_call: TRBJ2-5; clone_size: .; v_call: TRBV12-3/TRBV12-4; cdr3_nt: TGTGCCAGCAGTCTGCTAGCGGGGGCTGGAGAGACCCAGTACTTC; cdr3_aa: CASSLLAGAGETQYF
d_call: .; j_call: TRBJ2-3; clone_size: many; v_call: TRBV20-1; cdr3_nt: TGCAGTGCCCCGGTGGGTGGGGGGGCCTCAGATACGCAGTATTTT; cdr3_aa: CSAPVGGGASDTQYF
d_call: TRBD1; j_call: TRBJ1-4; clone_size: few; v_call: TRBV9; cdr3_nt: TGTGCCAGCAGCCCAGAGGACAGGAGAGGTGAAAAACTGTTTTTT; cdr3_aa: CASSPEDRRGEKLFF
d_call: TRBD1; j_call: TRBJ2-3; clone_size: many; v_call: TRBV18; cdr3_nt: TGTGCCAGCACCGACAGGGAAGGGGCAGATACGCAGTATTTT; cdr3_aa: CASTDREGADTQYF
d_call: TRBD2; j_call: TRBJ2-3; clone_size: many; v_call: TRBV7-9; cdr3_nt: TGTGCCAGCAGCTTAGCGAATCTAGCGGGCAAGAGCACAGATACGCAGTATTTT; cdr3_aa: CASSLANLAGKSTDTQYF
d_call: .; j_call: TRBJ1-2; clone_size: .; v_call: TRBV19; cdr3_nt: TGTGCCAGTAGTAATCCACCGCACTCCTATGACTACACCTTC; cdr3_aa: CASSNPPHSYDYTF
d_call: .; j_call: TRBJ1-1; clone_size: .; v_call: TRBV7-2; cdr3_nt: TGTGCCAGCAGCTCGACGTGGGGGAACACTGAAGCTTTCTTT; cdr3_aa: CASSSTWGNTEAFF
d_call: .; j_call: TRBJ2-7; clone_size: few; v_call: TRBV5-1; cdr3_nt: TGCGCCAGCGCGGTTCGCACAGAAGCCTACGAGCAGTACTTC; cdr3_aa: CASAVRTEAYEQYF
d_call: .; j_call: TRBJ1-5; clone_size: .; v_call: TRBV12-3/TRBV12-4; cdr3_nt: TGTGCCAGCAGTTTAGTACAGGGTGATCAGCCCCAGCATTTT; cdr3_aa: CASSLVQGDQPQHF
d_call: .; j_call: TRBJ2-1; clone_size: few; v_call: TRBV5-1; cdr3_nt: TGCGCCAGCAGCTTATACACTCGGACAGACCAGTTCTTC; cdr3_aa: CASSLYTRTDQFF
d_call: TRBD1; j_call: TRBJ2-7; clone_size: few; v_call: TRBV7-9; cdr3_nt: TGTGCCAGCAGTCCTACAGGGGCGCGAACGATCTACGAGCAGTACTTC; cdr3_aa: CASSPTGARTIYEQYF
d_call: TRBD1; j_call: TRBJ2-2; clone_size: .; v_call: TRBV7-9; cdr3_nt: TGTGCCAGCAGCGCCCGGGACAGGGTTGGATTGGCGAGCGGGGAGCTGTTTTTT; cdr3_aa: CASSARDRVGLASGELFF
d_call: .; j_call: TRBJ1-1; clone_size: .; v_call: TRBV6-5; cdr3_nt: TGTGCCAGCAGTTGGGCTAGTTTGGGAGGAACTGAAGCTTTCTTT; cdr3_aa: CASSWASLGGTEAFF
d_call: TRBD1; j_call: TRBJ1-2; clone_size: few; v_call: TRBV6-1; cdr3_nt: TGTGCCACCAGATTCCAGGGGGCCAATGGCTACACCTTC; cdr3_aa: CATRFQGANGYTF
d_call: TRBD1; j_call: TRBJ1-2; clone_size: .; v_call: TRBV20-1; cdr3_nt: TGCAGTGCTAGAGCTACAGGGGGGGGCTATGGCTACACCTTC; cdr3_aa: CSARATGGGYGYTF
d_call: TRBD1; j_call: TRBJ1-4; clone_size: few; v_call: TRBV4-1; cdr3_nt: TGCGCCAGCAGCCAAGGGACAGGGGGCACTGAAAAACTGTTTTTT; cdr3_aa: CASSQGTGGTEKLFF
d_call: TRBD1; j_call: TRBJ1-2; clone_size: many; v_call: TRBV5-1; cdr3_nt: TGCGCCAGCAGCGACCCGGGACAGGGAGCGCGGGGCTACACCTTC; cdr3_aa: CASSDPGQGARGYTF
d_call: .; j_call: TRBJ2-2; clone_size: .; v_call: TRBV7-3; cdr3_nt: TGTGCCAGCAGCTTTTGGGACGGGGAGCTGTTTTTT; cdr3_aa: CASSFWDGELFF
d_call: .; j_call: TRBJ1-2; clone_size: .; v_call: TRBV12-2; cdr3_nt: TGTGCAAGTCGCTGCAGGGCCGGGCGACAACCTGGCTACACCTTC; cdr3_aa: CASRCRAGRQPGYTF
d_call: .; j_call: TRBJ2-2; clone_size: .; v_call: TRBV12-3/TRBV12-4; cdr3_nt: TGTGCCAGCGGGCGATCCCATGGGGAGCTGTTTTTT; cdr3_aa: CASGRSHGELFF
d_call: TRBD1; j_call: TRBJ1-1; clone_size: many; v_call: TRBV4-3; cdr3_nt: TGCGCCAGCAGCCACCGACTTTACGACCGGGACAGGGGAAGATCTGAAGCTTTCTTT; cdr3_aa: CASSHRLYDRDRGRSEAFF
d_call: .; j_call: TRBJ2-3; clone_size: .; v_call: TRBV5-6; cdr3_nt: TGTGCCAGCAGCTTGCGGGGGCAGGGGGGAGATACGCAGTATTTT; cdr3_aa: CASSLRGQGGDTQYF
d_call: .; j_call: TRBJ1-1; clone_size: many; v_call: TRBV5-1; cdr3_nt: TGCGCCAGCAGCTTGGATCAGAACACTGAAGCTTTCTTT; cdr3_aa: CASSLDQNTEAFF
d_call: TRBD2; j_call: TRBJ2-1; clone_size: few; v_call: TRBV20-1; cdr3_nt: TGCAGTGCCCATAGCGGGGGGAGCTCCTACAATGAGCAGTTCTTC; cdr3_aa: CSAHSGGSSYNEQFF
d_call: TRBD2; j_call: TRBJ2-1; clone_size: .; v_call: TRBV7-3; cdr3_nt: TGTGCCAGCAGCTCTAGCGGGGGTTTCGGTGAGCAGTTCTTC; cdr3_aa: CASSSSGGFGEQFF